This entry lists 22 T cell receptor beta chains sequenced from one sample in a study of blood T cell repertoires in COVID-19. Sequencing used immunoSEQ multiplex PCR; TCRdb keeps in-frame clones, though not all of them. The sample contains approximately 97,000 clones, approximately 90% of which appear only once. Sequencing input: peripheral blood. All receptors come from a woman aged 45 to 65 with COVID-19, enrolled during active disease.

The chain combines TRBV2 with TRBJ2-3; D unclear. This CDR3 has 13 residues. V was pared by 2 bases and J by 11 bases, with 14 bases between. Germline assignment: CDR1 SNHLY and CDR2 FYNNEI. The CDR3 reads CASSETQTAWQYF. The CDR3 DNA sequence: TGTGCCAGCAGTGAAACCCAAACAGCCTGGCAGTATTTT.

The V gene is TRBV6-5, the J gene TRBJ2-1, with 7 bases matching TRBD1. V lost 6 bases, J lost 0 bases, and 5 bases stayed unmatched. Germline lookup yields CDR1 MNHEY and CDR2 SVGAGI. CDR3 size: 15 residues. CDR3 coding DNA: TGTGCCAGCAGGAGAGGGGACAGCTCCTACAATGAGCAGTTCTTC. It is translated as CASRRGDSSYNEQFF.

Written as DNA, the CDR3 is TGTGCCAGCAGCCGAAGGGACAGGGAGAGCAATCAGCCCCAGCATTTT. This gives the protein CASSRRDRESNQPQHF. The V gene is TRBV11-3, the J gene TRBJ1-5; 9 bases are a match to TRBD1. CDR1 is SGHNT, CDR2 YENEEA, per germline. Trimming removed 5 bases from V and 1 base from J; junction bases left unmatched: 6. CDR3 length: 16 amino acids.

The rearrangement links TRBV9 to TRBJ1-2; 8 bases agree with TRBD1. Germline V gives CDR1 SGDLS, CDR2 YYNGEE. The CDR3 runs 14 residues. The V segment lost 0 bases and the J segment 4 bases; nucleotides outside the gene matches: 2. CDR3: CASSVGTGTYGYTF. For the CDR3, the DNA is TGTGCCAGCAGCGTAGGGACAGGGACCTATGGCTACACCTTC.

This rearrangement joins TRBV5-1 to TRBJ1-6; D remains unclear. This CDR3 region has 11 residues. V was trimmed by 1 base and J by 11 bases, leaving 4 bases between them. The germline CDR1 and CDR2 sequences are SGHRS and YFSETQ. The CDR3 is CASSLLAPLHF. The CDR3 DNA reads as TGCGCCAGCAGCTTGCTTGCACCCCTCCACTTT. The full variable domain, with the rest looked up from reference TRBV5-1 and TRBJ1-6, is KAGVTQTPRYLIKTRGQQVTLSCSPISGHRSVSWYQQTPGQGLQFLFEYFSETQRNKGNFPGRFSGRQFSNSRSEMNVSTLELGDSALYLCASSLLAPLHFGNGTRLTVT.

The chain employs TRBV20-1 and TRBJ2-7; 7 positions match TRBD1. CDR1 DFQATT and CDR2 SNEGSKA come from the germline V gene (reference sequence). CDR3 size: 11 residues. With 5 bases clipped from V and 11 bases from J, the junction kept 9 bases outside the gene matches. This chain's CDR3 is CSAEQGYTKYF. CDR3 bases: TGCAGTGCTGAACAGGGGTATACCAAGTACTTC.

This CDR3 reads CATQLAGLINEQFF. CDR3 in DNA: TGTGCCACCCAACTAGCGGGGTTAATCAATGAGCAGTTCTTC. This rearrangement joins TRBV7-9 to TRBJ2-1, with 10 bases matching TRBD2. CDR1 is SEHNR, CDR2 FQNEAQ, per germline (reference sequence). V dropped 10 bases and J dropped 6; count of bases not matched to a gene: 9. CDR3 length equals 14 residues.

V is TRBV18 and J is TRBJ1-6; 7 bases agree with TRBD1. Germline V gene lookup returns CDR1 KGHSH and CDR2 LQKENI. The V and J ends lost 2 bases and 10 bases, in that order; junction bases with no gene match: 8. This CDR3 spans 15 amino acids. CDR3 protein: CASSPSTGIGSPLHF. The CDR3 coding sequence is TGTGCCAGCTCACCATCGACAGGGATTGGATCACCCCTCCACTTT.

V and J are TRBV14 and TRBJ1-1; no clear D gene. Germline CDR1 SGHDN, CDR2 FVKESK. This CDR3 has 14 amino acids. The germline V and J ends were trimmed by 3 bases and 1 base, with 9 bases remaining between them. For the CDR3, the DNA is TGTGCCAGCAGCCATTTTCTAAGGAACACTGAAGCTTTCTTT. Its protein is CASSHFLRNTEAFF.

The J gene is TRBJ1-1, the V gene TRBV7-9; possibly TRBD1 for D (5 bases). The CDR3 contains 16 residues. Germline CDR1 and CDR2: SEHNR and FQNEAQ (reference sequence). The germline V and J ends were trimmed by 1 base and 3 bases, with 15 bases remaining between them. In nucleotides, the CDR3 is TGTGCCAGCAGCTTAGGATCAGGGTCTAGGGACACTGAAGCTTTCTTT. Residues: CASSLGSGSRDTEAFF.

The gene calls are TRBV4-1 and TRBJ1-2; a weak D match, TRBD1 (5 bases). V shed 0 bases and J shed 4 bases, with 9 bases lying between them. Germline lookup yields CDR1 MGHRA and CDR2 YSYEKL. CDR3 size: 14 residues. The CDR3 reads CASSQDSGRYGYTF. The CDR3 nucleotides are TGCGCCAGCAGCCAAGATTCAGGGCGCTATGGCTACACCTTC.

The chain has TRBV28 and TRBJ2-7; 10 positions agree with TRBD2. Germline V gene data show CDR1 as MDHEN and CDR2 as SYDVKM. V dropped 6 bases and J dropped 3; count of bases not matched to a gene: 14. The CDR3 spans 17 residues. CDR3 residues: CASSTPGGLAGGYEQYF. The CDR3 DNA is TGTGCCAGCAGCACCCCGGGGGGGTTAGCGGGGGGCTACGAGCAGTACTTC. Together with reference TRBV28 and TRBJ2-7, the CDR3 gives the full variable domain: DVKVTQSSRYLVKRTGEKVFLECVQDMDHENMFWYRQDPGLGLRLIYFSYDVKMKEKGDIPEGYSVSREKKERFSLILESASTNQTSMYLCASSTPGGLAGGYEQYFGPGTRLTVT.

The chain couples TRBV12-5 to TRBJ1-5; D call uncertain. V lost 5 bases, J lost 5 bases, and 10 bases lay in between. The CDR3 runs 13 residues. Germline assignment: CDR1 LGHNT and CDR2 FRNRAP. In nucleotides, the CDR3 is TGTGCTAGTGGTCTAGAGAGAGATCAGCCCCAGCATTTT. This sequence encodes CASGLERDQPQHF.

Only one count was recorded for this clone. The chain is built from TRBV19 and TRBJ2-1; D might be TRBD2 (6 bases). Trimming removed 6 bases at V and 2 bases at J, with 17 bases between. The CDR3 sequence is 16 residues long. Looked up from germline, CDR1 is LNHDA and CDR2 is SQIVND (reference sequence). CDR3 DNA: TGTGCCAGTAGCCGACAGACTAGTCTCGCCTACAATGAGCAGTTCTTC. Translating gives CASSRQTSLAYNEQFF.

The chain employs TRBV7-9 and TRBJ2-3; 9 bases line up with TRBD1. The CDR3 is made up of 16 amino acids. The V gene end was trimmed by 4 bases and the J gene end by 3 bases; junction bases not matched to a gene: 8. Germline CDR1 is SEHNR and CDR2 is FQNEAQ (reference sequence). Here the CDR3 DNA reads TGTGCCAGCAGCTCCCGGGACAGGGAGGGGACAGATACGCAGTATTTT. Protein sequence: CASSSRDREGTDTQYF.

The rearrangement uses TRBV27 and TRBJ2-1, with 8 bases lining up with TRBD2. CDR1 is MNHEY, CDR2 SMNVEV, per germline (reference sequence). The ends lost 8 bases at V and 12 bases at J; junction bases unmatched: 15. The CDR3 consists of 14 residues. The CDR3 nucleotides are TGTGCCAGCCAGGGAACAGACCCGCGGGGGGTGCAGTTCTTC. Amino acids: CASQGTDPRGVQFF.

For the CDR3, the DNA is TGCAGCGTTGATAAAAGGGAGGACTATGGCTACACCTTC. Amino acid sequence: CSVDKREDYGYTF. The J gene is TRBJ1-2, the V gene TRBV29-1; D is unclear. Trimming cost V 3 bases and J 3 bases, with 11 bases left between them. CDR1 and CDR2 from the germline V gene are SQVTM and ANQGSEA. The CDR3 extends over 13 amino acids.

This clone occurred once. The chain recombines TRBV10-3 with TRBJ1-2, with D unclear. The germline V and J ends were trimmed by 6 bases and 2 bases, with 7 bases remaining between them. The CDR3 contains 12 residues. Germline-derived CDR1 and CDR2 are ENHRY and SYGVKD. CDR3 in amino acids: CAISTQNYGYTF. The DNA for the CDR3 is TGTGCCATCAGCACACAGAACTATGGCTACACCTTC.

The CDR3 bases are TGTGCCAGCAGTTACACCGGGACAGGGGTCAATGAGCAGTTCTTC. It encodes CASSYTGTGVNEQFF. The gene calls are TRBV6-5 and TRBJ2-1, with 10 bases fitting TRBD1. CDR1 and CDR2 from the germline V gene are MNHEY and SVGAGI. The junction had 4 bases not matched to a gene; V was cut back by 2 bases and J by 6 bases. CDR3 length equals 15 residues.

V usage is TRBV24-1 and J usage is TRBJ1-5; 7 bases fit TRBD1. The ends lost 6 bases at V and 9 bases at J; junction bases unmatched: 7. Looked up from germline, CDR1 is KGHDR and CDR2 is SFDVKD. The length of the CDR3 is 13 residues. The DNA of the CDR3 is TGTGCCACCAGTATCGGGCAGGGGGGGCCCCAGCATTTT. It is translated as CATSIGQGGPQHF.

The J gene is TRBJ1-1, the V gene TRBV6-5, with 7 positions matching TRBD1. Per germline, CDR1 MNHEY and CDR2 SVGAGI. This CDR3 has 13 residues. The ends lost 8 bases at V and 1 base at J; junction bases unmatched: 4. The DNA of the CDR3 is TGTGCCAGCGAGGGACAGTCGAACACTGAAGCTTTCTTT. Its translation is CASEGQSNTEAFF.

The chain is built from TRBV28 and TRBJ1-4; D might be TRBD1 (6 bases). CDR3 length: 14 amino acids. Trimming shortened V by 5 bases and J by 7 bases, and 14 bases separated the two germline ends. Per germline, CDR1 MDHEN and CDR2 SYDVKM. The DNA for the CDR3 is TGTGCCAGCAGTCCGGGGGGCAATCTTGAAAAACTGTTTTTT. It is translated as CASSPGGNLEKLFF.